This entry describes one T cell receptor beta chain. Its antigen is unidentified. Combining a sample-barcoded 5' primer with a J-beta primer mix, a second PCR ran for roughly 7 to 12 cycles. TCRdb re-analysed the 5' RACE reads in MiXCR, keeping a single row per CDR3 protein. The profile shows about 1.5 million distinct CDR3 sequences, approximately 39% of them singletons. These data originate in a study of blood T cells in healthy people across ages. Study results and caveats: Because donor CMV status was unknown, expanded clonotype changes were possibly confounded. Roughly linear declines in TCR beta diversity per million T cells occurred with age.

Donor samples were obtained from healthy Caucasian individuals from Russia, aged 6 to 90. The authors extracted at least 6 micrograms of total RNA per sample. The CDR3 runs to 15 residues. Trimming cost V 7 bases and J 3 bases; bases outside gene matches: 6. CDR1 and CDR2 from the germline V gene are SNHLY and FYNNEI. Sequences were obtained from blood. This TCR came from a woman aged 18 to 35 in good health. J is TRBJ1-5 and V is TRBV2, with TRBD1 matching over 10 bases. DNA of the CDR3: TGTGCCAGCAACCGACAGGGGGCGAACAATCAGCCCCAGCATTTT. Its translation is CASNRQGANNQPQHF.